This T cell receptor beta chain was observed in a study of spatial heterogeneity in lung cancer. Study information: Detected beta-chain sequences consistently exceeded alpha-chain sequences. Study findings and constraints: There were more appearances of ubiquitous expanded tumor TCRs in blood at resection than at follow-up.

This CDR3 is built from 15 residues. Time point described: sample taken at primary tumor resection. Tumor, nontumor lung or frozen PBMC supplied whole RNA that was sequenced unsorted. Comment on this clonotype: Its antigen is undetermined.

TCRdb passed the 5' RACE reads through MiXCR, listing each CDR3 protein once. The profile shows about 38,000 distinct CDR3 sequences, 7.5% of them singletons. The receptor comes from a male donor with early-stage non-small cell lung cancer. This chain joins TRBV3-2 and TRBJ2-7; TRBD2 was called by the table and not checked on the DNA. TRBV3-2 is listed as a pseudogene. Source: PBMCs, taken at surgery. This CDR3 reads CASSQWEGGLYEQYV. For the CDR3, the DNA is TGTGCCAGCAGCCAATGGGAGGGGGGGCTCTACGAGCAGTACGTC.